This T cell receptor beta chain came from a study of T-cell reconstitution after alpha-beta-depleted transplantation in children. Preparing the TCRbeta library involved the use of unique molecular identifiers. TCRdb itself ran the PCR reads through MiXCR, one entry per CDR3 protein. The table shows around 600,000 distinct CDR3 sequences, with 8% to 11% occurring only once. Per germline, CDR1 DFQATT and CDR2 SNEGSKA (reference sequence). CDR3 length: 14 amino acids. V was shortened by 6 bases and J by 2 bases, with 16 bases between the two germline ends. This clonotype was observed many times. This rearrangement joins TRBV20-1 to TRBJ2-5; no clear D gene. Sequenced here: PBMCs from the stem cell graft donor, sampled from the stem cell graft. The sequence was obtained from a human donor who donated a stem cell graft to a child with acute myeloid leukemia. CDR3 loop: CSANGYPNQETQYF. For the CDR3, the DNA is TGCAGTGCAAACGGATACCCGAATCAAGAGACCCAGTACTTC.